A single sample gave rise to the 8 T cell receptor beta chains below, sequenced in a study of CD8 T cells in Susac syndrome. After extraction with the RNeasy kit, 0.5 to 1 ug of the RNA was reverse transcribed using random hexamers. TCRdb redid the calling of the immunoSEQ multiplex PCR reads with MiXCR, one entry per CDR3 protein. The sample lists some 100,000 distinct CDR3 sequences; roughly 96% were seen once. The sample comprised CD4+ T cells from PBMCs. Receptors were obtained from a human donor in good health.

The chain couples TRBV7-6 to TRBJ1-1; a weak D match, TRBD1 (5 bases). The CDR3 has 16 amino acids. Germline CDR1 SGHVS, CDR2 FNYEAQ. Trimming cost V 0 bases and J 6 bases, with 17 bases left between them. The CDR3 here is CASSLAALSGTAEAFF. CDR3 bases: TGTGCCAGCAGCTTAGCAGCATTGAGTGGGACGGCTGAAGCTTTCTTT.

The gene calls are TRBV6-1 and TRBJ2-2; 8 bases map to TRBD2. Germline assignment: CDR1 MNHNS and CDR2 SASEGT. V shed 4 bases and J 4 bases; nucleotides not matched to a gene: 11. The CDR3 is 17 amino acids. The CDR3 nucleotides are TGTGCCAGCAGTGGCCGACCCGGGGGGGCCGTCACCGGGGAGCTGTTTTTT. Amino acids: CASSGRPGGAVTGELFF.

This sequence joins TRBV4-2 and TRBJ2-1, with a weak D call TRBD2 (5 bases). This CDR3 contains 15 residues. The germline V and J ends were trimmed by 4 bases and 2 bases, with 12 bases remaining between them. Germline loops: CDR1 LGHNA, CDR2 YNFKEQ. Here the CDR3 DNA reads TGTGCCAGCAGCCTCCGGACTCTAACCTACAATGAGCAGTTCTTC. Amino acid sequence: CASSLRTLTYNEQFF.

This clonotype came up once. The chain recombines TRBV7-9 with TRBJ2-7, with 7 bases identical to TRBD2. Germline CDR1 and CDR2: SEHNR and FQNEAQ (reference sequence). With 4 bases clipped from V and 6 bases from J, the junction kept 9 bases outside the gene matches. The CDR3 has 14 residues. As DNA, the CDR3 is TGTGCCAGCAGCTCGCCGGGCCTAGCGGTCGAGCAGTACTTC. It is translated as CASSSPGLAVEQYF.

J is TRBJ1-5 and V is TRBV6-1; tentative D call: TRBD1 (5 bases). Germline CDR1 is MNHNS and CDR2 is SASEGT. Trimming removed 8 bases from V and 9 bases from J, with 23 bases in between. The CDR3 runs 15 residues. CDR3 sequence (DNA): TGTGCCAGCTCCCAGGGCCTAACCGGGAATTTGCCCCAGCATTTT. Translated, it gives CASSQGLTGNLPQHF.

This clonotype was seen only once. The genes are TRBV3-1 and TRBJ1-1; D is unclear. V lost 5 bases and J 2 bases, leaving 9 bases between the germline ends. From germline, CDR1 is LGHDT and CDR2 YNNKEL (reference sequence). This CDR3 region has 13 residues. In nucleotides, the CDR3 is TGTGCCAGCAGCTTCCAGTCCAACACTGAAGCTTTCTTT. The encoded protein is CASSFQSNTEAFF.

The rearrangement joins TRBV29-1 to TRBJ1-1; D gene uncertain. This CDR3 contains 11 residues. CDR1 and CDR2 (germline): SQVTM, ANQGSEA. Deletions cut 7 bases from V and 9 bases from J, with 15 bases between. CDR3 sequence: CSAQSGEKAFF. DNA for the CDR3: TGCAGCGCCCAAAGCGGGGAGAAAGCTTTCTTT.

The chain couples TRBV29-1 to TRBJ1-4; no reliable D call. The germline V and J ends were trimmed by 5 bases and 4 bases, with 17 bases remaining between them. In germline, CDR1 is SQVTM, CDR2 ANQGSEA. The CDR3 spans 15 residues. The DNA for the CDR3 is TGCAGCGTTCAGATCAGCTTAGGGATTAATGAAAAACTGTTTTTT. Its protein is CSVQISLGINEKLFF.